This TCR beta chain was profiled in a study of beta chain features in type 1 diabetes. Overall study: Summed over all samples, the examined sorted cells came to more than 85 million. Study-wide points: Shorter TCRB CDR3s, moderately but significantly so, marked every one of the four CD4+ subsets in Type 1 diabetes patients.

With 4 bases removed from V and 2 bases from J, the gap between germline ends came to 6 bases. There are 14 residues in the CDR3. From germline, CDR1 is LGHNA and CDR2 YSLEER. cDNA synthesis used the whole RNA isolate, giving expressed TCRB sequences. Assay: immunoSEQ multiplex PCR; the TCRdb copy retains only in-frame clones and omits some. The sample lists more than 300,000 clones, roughly 13% occurring once. About this clone itself: What it recognizes is unknown. The same CDR3 arises from other DNA sequences in this sample as well.

The V gene is TRBV4-3, the J gene TRBJ2-6, with D perhaps matching TRBD2 (6 bases). The clonotype was recovered from a woman aged 18-35 years with type 1 diabetes. Material: naive CD4+ T cells from blood. CDR3: CASSRGAGANVLTF. CDR3 DNA sequence: TGCGCCAGCAGCCGGGGGGCTGGGGCCAACGTCCTGACTTTC.